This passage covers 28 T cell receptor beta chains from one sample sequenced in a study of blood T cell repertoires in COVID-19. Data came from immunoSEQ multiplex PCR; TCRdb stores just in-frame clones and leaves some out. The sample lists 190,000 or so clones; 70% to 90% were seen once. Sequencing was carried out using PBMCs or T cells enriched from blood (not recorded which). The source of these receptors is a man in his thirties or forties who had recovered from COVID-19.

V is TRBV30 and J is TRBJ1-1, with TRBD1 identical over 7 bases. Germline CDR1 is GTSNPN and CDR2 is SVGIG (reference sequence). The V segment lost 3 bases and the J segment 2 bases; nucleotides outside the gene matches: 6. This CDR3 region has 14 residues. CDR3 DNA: TGTGCCTGGAGCACAGGGGCCGGCAACACTGAAGCTTTCTTT. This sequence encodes CAWSTGAGNTEAFF. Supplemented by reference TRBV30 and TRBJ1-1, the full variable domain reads SQTIHQWPATLVQPVGSPLSLECTVEGTSNPNLYWYRQAAGRGLQLLFYSVGIGQISSEVPQNLSASRPQDRQFILSSKKLLLSDSGFYLCAWSTGAGNTEAFFGQGTRLTVV.

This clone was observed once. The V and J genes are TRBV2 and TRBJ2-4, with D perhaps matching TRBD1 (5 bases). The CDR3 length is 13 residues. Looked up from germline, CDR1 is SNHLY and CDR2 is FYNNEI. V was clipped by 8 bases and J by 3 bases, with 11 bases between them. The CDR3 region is CASQGVDKNIQYF. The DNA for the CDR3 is TGTGCCAGCCAAGGGGTTGACAAAAACATTCAGTACTTC.

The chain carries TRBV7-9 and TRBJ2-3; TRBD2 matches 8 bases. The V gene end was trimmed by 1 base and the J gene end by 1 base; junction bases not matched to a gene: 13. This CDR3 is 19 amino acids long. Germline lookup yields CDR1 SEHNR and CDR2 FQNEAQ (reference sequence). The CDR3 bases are TGTGCCAGCAGCTTAGTCGGTTTTAGCGGGGTTAGTCGCACAGATACGCAGTATTTT. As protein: CASSLVGFSGVSRTDTQYF.

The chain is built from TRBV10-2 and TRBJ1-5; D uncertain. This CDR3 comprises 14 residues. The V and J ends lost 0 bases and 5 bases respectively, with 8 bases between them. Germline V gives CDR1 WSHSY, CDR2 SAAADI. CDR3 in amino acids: CASSESKGDQPQHF. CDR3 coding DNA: TGCGCCAGCAGTGAGTCAAAGGGAGATCAGCCCCAGCATTTT.

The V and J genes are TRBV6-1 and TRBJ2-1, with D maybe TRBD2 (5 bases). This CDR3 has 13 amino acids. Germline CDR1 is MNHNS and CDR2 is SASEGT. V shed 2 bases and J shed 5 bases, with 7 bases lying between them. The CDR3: CASSEILDNEQFF. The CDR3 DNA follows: TGTGCCAGCAGTGAAATACTAGACAATGAGCAGTTCTTC.

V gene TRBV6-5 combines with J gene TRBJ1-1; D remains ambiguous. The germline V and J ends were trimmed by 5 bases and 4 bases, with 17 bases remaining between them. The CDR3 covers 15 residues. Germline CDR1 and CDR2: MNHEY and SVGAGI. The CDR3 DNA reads TGTGCCAGCAGTAATGGGGAGTGGAGATCCACTGAAGCTTTCTTT. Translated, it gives CASSNGEWRSTEAFF.

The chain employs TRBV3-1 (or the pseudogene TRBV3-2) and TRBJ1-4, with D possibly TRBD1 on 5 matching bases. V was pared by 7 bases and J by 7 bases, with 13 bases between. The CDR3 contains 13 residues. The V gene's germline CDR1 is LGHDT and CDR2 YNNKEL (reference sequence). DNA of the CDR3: TGTGCCAGCAAGGCCGGGGGTGGTGAAAAACTGTTTTTT. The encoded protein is CASKAGGGEKLFF.

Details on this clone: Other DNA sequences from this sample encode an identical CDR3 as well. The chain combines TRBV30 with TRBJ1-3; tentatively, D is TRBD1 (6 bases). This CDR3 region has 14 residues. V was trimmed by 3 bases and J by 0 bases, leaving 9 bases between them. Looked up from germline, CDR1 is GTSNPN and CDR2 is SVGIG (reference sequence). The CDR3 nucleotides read TGTGCCTGGAGCACAGGGAGCTCTGGAAACACCATATATTTT. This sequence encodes CAWSTGSSGNTIYF. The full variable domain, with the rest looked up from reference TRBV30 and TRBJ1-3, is SQTIHQWPATLVQPVGSPLSLECTVEGTSNPNLYWYRQAAGRGLQLLFYSVGIGQISSEVPQNLSASRPQDRQFILSSKKLLLSDSGFYLCAWSTGSSGNTIYFGEGSWLTVV.

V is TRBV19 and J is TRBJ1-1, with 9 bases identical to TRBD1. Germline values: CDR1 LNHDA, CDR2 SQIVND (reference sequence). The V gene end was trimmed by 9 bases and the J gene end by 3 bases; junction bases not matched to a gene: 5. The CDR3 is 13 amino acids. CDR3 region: CASRHRGHTEAFF. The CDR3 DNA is TGTGCCAGCCGGCACAGGGGGCACACTGAAGCTTTCTTT.

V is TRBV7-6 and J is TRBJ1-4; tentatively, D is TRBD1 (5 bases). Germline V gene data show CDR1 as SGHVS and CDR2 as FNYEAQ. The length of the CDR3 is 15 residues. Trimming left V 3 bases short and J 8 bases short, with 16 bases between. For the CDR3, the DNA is TGTGCCAGCAGCTTTGGGGGGGGTGAAAGCGAAAAACTGTTTTTT. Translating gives CASSFGGGESEKLFF. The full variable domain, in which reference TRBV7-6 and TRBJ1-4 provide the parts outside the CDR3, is GAGVSQSPRYKVTKRGQDVALRCDPISGHVSLYWYRQALGQGPEFLTYFNYEAQQDKSGLPNDRFSAERPEGSISTLTIQRTEQRDSAMYRCASSFGGGESEKLFFGSGTQLSVL.

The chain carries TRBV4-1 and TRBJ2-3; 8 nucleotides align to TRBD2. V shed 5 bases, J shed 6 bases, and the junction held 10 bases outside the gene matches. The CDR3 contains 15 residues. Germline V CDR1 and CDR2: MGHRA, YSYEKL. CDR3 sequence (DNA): TGCGCCAGCAGCTCCGGGACTAGTGTCACGGATACGCAGTATTTT. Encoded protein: CASSSGTSVTDTQYF.

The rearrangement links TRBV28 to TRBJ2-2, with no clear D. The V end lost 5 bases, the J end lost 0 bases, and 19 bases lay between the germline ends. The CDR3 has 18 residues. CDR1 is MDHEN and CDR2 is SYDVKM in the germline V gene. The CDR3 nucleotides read TGTGCCAGCAGTAAAATTCCCCCGTGGAGCGCGAACACCGGGGAGCTGTTTTTT. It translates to CASSKIPPWSANTGELFF.

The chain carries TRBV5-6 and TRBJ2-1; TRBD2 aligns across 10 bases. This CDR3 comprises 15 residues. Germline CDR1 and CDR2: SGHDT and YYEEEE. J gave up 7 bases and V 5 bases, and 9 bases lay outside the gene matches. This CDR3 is CASRGAGGPINEQFF. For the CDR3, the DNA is TGTGCCAGCAGAGGAGCGGGGGGGCCGATTAATGAGCAGTTCTTC.

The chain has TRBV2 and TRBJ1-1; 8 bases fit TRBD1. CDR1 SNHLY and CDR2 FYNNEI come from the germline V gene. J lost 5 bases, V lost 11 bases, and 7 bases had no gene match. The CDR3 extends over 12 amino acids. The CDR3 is CAAATGGTEAFF. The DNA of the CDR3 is TGTGCCGCGGCTACAGGGGGGACTGAAGCTTTCTTT.

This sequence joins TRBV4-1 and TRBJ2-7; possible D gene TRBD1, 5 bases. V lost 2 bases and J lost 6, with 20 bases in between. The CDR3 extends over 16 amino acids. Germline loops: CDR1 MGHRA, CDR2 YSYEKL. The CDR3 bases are TGCGCCAGCAGCCAACAGTTGTTAGGCAGGGCGGTCGAGCAGTACTTC. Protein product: CASSQQLLGRAVEQYF.

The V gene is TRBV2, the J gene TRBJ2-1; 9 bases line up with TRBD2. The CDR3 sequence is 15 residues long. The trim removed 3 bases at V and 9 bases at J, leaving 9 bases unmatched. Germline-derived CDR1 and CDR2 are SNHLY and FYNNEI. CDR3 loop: CASSDSSGMEVEQFF. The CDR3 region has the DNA TGTGCCAGCAGTGACTCTAGCGGGATGGAGGTTGAGCAGTTCTTC. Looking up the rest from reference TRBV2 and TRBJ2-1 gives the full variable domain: EPEVTQTPSHQVTQMGQEVILRCVPISNHLYFYWYRQILGQKVEFLVSFYNNEISEKSEIFDDQFSVERPDGSNFTLKIRSTKLEDSAMYFCASSDSSGMEVEQFFGPGTRLTVL.

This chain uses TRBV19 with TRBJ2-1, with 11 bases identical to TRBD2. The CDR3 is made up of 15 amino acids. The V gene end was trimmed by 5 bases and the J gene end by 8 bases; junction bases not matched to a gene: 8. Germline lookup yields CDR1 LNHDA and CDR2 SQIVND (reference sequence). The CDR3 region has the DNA TGTGCCAGTAGTTCATCGACTAGCGGGGTTCATGAGCAGTTCTTC. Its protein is CASSSSTSGVHEQFF. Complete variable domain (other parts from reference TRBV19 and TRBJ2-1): DGGITQSPKYLFRKEGQNVTLSCEQNLNHDAMYWYRQDPGQGLRLIYYSQIVNDFQKGDIAEGYSVSREKKESFPLTVTSAQKNPTAFYLCASSSSTSGVHEQFFGPGTRLTVL.

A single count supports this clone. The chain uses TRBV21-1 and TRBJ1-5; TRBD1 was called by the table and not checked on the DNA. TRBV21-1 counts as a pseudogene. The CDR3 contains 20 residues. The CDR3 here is CALSKGIEGGAERWNQPQHF. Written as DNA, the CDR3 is TGTGCCCTCAGCAAAGGGATAGAAGGGGGCGCCGAGAGATGGAATCAGCCCCAGCATTTT.

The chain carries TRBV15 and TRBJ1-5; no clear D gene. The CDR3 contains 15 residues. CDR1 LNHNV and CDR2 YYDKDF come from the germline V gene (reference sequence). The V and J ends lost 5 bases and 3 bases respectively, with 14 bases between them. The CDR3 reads CATSPGLEDNQPQHF. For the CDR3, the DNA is TGTGCCACCAGCCCTGGTTTGGAGGACAATCAGCCCCAGCATTTT.

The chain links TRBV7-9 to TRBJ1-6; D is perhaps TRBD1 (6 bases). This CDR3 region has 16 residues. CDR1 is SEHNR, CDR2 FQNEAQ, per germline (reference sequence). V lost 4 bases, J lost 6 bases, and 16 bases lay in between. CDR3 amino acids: CASSSGPTGFNSPLHF. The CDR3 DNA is TGTGCCAGCAGCTCAGGTCCGACAGGTTTTAATTCACCCCTCCACTTT.

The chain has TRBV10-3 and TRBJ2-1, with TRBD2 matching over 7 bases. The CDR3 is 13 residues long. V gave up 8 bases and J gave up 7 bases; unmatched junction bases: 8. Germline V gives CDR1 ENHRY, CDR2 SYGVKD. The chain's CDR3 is CAIGGSSSNEQFF. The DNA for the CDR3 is TGTGCCATCGGCGGGAGTTCTTCAAATGAGCAGTTCTTC.

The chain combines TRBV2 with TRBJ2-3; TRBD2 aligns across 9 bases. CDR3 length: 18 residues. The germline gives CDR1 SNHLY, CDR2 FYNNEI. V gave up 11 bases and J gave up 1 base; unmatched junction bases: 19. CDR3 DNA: TGTGCCCGCAACGGGGCGGGGGGGCCGGCTCTAGGCACAGATACGCAGTATTTT. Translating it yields CARNGAGGPALGTDTQYF.

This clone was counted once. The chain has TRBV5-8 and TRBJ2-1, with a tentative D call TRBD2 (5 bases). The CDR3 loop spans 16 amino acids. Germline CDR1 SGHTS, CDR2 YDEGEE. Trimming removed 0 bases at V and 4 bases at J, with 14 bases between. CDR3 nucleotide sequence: TGTGCCAGCAGCTTGGCCGGGAATATTGGATACAATGAGCAGTTCTTC. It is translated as CASSLAGNIGYNEQFF.

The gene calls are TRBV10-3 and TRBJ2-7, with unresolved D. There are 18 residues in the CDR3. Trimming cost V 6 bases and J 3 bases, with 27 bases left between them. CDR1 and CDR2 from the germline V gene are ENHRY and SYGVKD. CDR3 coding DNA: TGTGCCATCAGGAACGAAGTACCTCGGAGAACCTACTACTACGAGCAGTACTTC. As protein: CAIRNEVPRRTYYYEQYF.

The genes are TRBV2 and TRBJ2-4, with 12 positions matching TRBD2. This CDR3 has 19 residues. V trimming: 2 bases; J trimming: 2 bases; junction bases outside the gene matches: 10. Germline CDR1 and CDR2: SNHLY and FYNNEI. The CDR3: CASSELSSGGALSKNIQYF. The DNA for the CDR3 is TGTGCCAGCAGTGAACTGTCTAGCGGGGGGGCCTTATCCAAAAACATTCAGTACTTC.

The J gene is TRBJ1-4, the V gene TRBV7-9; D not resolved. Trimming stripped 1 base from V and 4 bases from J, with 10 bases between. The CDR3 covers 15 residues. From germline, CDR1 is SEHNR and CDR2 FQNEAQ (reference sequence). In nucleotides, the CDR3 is TGTGCCAGCAGCTTAGGAAACAGAAATAATGAAAAACTGTTTTTT. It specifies CASSLGNRNNEKLFF.

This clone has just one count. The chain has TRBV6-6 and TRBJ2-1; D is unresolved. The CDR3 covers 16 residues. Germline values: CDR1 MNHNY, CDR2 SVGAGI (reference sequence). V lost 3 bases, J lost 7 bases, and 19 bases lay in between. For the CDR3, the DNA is TGTGCCAGCAGTTATTTAGCACTCCCGAGCCGTAATGAGCAGTTCTTC. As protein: CASSYLALPSRNEQFF.

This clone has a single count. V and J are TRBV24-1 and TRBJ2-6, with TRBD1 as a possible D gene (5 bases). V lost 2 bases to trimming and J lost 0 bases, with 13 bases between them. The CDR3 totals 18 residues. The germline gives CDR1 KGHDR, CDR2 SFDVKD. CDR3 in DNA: TGTGCCACCAGTGATTCCCGGGCAGGGCCCTCTGGGGCCAACGTCCTGACTTTC. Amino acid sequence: CATSDSRAGPSGANVLTF.